Listed below are T cell receptor beta chains from one sample, sequenced in a study of OX40 agonist ivuxolimab in advanced cancers. TCRdb's copy holds only in-frame clones and misses some; the assay was immunoSEQ multiplex PCR. The table includes 50,000 to 60,000 clones, about 76% detected once. The sequencing used CD4+ or CD8+ T cells sorted from blood, collected in a trial of the OX40 agonist ivuxolimab. Receptors originate from an adult with an advanced solid tumor such as melanoma, head and neck, liver or kidney cancer. Each CDR3 is given with its conserved first and last residue. A D gene is named only where the DNA matches it firmly. Expanded clones are given a class, and other clones once, few, many or no size at all.

-	TRBV7-9	TRBJ2-1	-	TGTGCCCAATTACAGGGAAGCACCAATGAGCAGTTCTTC	CAQLQGSTNEQFF
TRBD1	TRBV5-1	TRBJ1-4	few	TGCGCCAGCAGCTGGGGGACAGGCTTGACTAATGAAAAACTGTTTTTT	CASSWGTGLTNEKLFF
TRBD2	TRBV19	TRBJ2-5	-	TGTGCCAGTAGTATTAGCGGGGGGAGCAAGACCCAGTACTTC	CASSISGGSKTQYF
-	TRBV11-2	TRBJ1-2	few	TGTGCCAGCAGCCCGTCGGGTGGCCGGGGCTACACCTTC	CASSPSGGRGYTF
TRBD1	TRBV18	TRBJ2-1	-	TGTGCCAGCTCACGGGCAGGGGGCGAGTTTTATGAGCAGTTCTTC	CASSRAGGEFYEQFF
TRBD2	TRBV7-9	TRBJ2-2	-	TGTGCCAGCAGCCCCGGACTAGCGGGGGCCACCGGGGAGCTGTTTTTT	CASSPGLAGATGELFF
TRBD2	TRBV5-1	TRBJ2-5	-	TGCGCCAGCAGATGGACACTAGCGGGAGGAGGAGAGACCCAGTACTTC	CASRWTLAGGGETQYF
TRBD2	TRBV6-6	TRBJ2-3	-	TGTGCCAGCAGTTGGACTAGCGGGGCAGATACGCAGTATTTT	CASSWTSGADTQYF
TRBD2	TRBV5-6	TRBJ2-5	-	TGTGCCAGCAGCCTGACTAGCCTGGGAGAGACCCAGTACTTC	CASSLTSLGETQYF
-	TRBV5-1	TRBJ1-1	-	TGCGCCAGCAGCTCCGAGGGGGACACTGAAGCTTTCTTT	CASSSEGDTEAFF
TRBD1	TRBV2	TRBJ2-7	once	TGTGCCAGCAGTGACGGGCCCGGGGACAGGCCCCTCGAGCAGTACTTC	CASSDGPGDRPLEQYF
-	TRBV29-1	TRBJ2-5	-	TGCAGCGTCCTACTCGCGCAGGAGACCCAGTACTTC	CSVLLAQETQYF
TRBD1	TRBV11-3	TRBJ1-1	-	TGTGCCAGCAGCAGGGACAGGGACGGTGAAGCTTTCTTT	CASSRDRDGEAFF